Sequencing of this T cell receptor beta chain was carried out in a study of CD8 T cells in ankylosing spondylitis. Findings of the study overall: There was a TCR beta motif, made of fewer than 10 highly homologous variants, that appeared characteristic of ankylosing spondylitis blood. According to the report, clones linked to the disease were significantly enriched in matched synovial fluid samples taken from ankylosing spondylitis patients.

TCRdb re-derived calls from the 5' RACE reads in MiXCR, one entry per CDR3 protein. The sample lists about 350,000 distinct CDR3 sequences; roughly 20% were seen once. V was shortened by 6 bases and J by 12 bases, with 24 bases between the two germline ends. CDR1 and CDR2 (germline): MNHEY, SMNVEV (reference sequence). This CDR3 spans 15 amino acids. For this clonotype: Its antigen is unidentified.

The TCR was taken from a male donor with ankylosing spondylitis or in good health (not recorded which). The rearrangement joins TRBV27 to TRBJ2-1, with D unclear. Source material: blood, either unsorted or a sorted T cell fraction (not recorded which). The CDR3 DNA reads TGTGCCAGCAGCGGCATGGACCGACCACACAGTGGGCAGTTCTTC. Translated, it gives CASSGMDRPHSGQFF.